This record covers a single T cell receptor (beta chain). Its antigen specificity is not known. The sample holds no much larger clone one base away, and base qualities are not on file. Relative to germline, V is missing 6 bases and J is missing 6 bases, with 6 bases of the junction outside any gene match. There are 14 amino acids in the CDR3, from cysteine to phenylalanine inclusive. The CDR3 DNA has 42 bases and is translated from base 1. CDR1 and CDR2, looked up from the germline V gene (reference sequence), are LNHDA and SQIVND. This record comes from a study of cytomegalovirus exposure and HLA in healthy donors listed by TCRdb under 2017. With regard to the full study: An earlier analysis of around 600 of the donors reported more than 250 Gb of sequence data and around 110 million unique TCR beta sequences from roughly 200 million T cells. To decide whether each TCR beta V gene segment behaved as functional or pseudogenic, an earlier analysis of some 600 of the donors relied on high-throughput TCR beta sequencing. All discovery cohort repertoires had been generated on a single sequencing platform. A later analysis re-examined previously published TCR beta repertoires from 610 or so donors and added high-resolution HLA genotyping to investigate patterns of TCR occurrence. In the later analysis, no new phenotypic data were used to find candidate immune exposures; instead, reliance was placed on TCR beta sequences and their occurrence across donors. In addition to the first cohort of approximately 670 subjects, a separate validation cohort of 100 to 150 different subjects was used. Five DR-DQ haplotypes were treated as single units for association and clustering because of strong linkage in the cohort. Roughly 300 gigabases of sequencing data and approximately 93 million unique TCR sequences were included in an early release covering about 620 HLA-typed donors. Donor age, sex, ethnicity and CMV serostatus were compiled together with the repertoire data. Among the approximately 400 genotyped donors, about 83% belonged to the genetic ancestry cluster associated with self-reported Caucasian donors. The number of typed donors differed by locus: about 620-640 for A, B, C, DRB1 and DQB1; 500 to 550 for DQA1; 606 for DPA1; and roughly 490 for DPB1. Among 300 to 500 genotyped donors of the cohort, an average of about 220,000 unique TCR beta nucleotide sequences was sequenced per donor, of which approximately 19% were non-productive. The study aimed to test whether cataloging public T cell receptors could reveal signatures of past pathogen exposure. The study used immunosequencing to profile the T cell repertoires of 666 subjects and linked those repertoires to cytomegalovirus serostatus. HLA typing covered class I and class II loci at four-digit resolution. To predict cytomegalovirus infection status, the study combined high-throughput TCR immunosequencing, statistical association of individual TCRs with disease status, and machine learning. In a later genetic analysis, genome-wide SNP genotypes for 398 of the 666 donors were used, and that subset was treated as a discovery cohort.

In total, around 600 healthy bone marrow donors made up the cohort. At the time of sampling, all cohort members were nominally healthy, though unrecorded immune exposures were likely present. The donor was CMV seronegative and was included in the group of 352 seronegative cohort members. A peripheral blood sample was provided by each donor, and peripheral blood mononuclear cells were used for TCR beta sequencing. Genomic DNA was extracted from the blood cell samples with the Qiagen DNeasy Blood Extraction Kit. Libraries were constructed by the immunoSEQ multiplex PCR assay. For the multiplex PCR, a mixture combining 60 forward primers for TCR Vbeta segments and 13 reverse primers for TCR Jbeta segments was used. The CDR3 region of rearranged TCR beta genes was amplified from genomic DNA by a multiplex PCR assay. Amplified TCR beta libraries were sequenced as 87-base-pair reads on the Illumina HiSeq System. Per the original workflow: In a later analysis, tens of millions of unique TCR beta chains were counted across the roughly 610 repertoires, and around 10 million of these chains were shared by at least two donors. To remove PCR and sequencing errors, raw reads were error-corrected and collapsed into unique sequences using a nearest-neighbor algorithm that merged closely related sequences. Alignment of CDR3 sequences to IMGT reference sequences was used to assign V, D and J gene segments. Each retained sequence needed at least a six-nucleotide match to both a V gene segment and a J gene segment. A rearrangement counted as productive if the CDR3 had no stop codons and remained in frame with V and J, and every other rearrangement counted as non-productive. CDR3 was defined according to IMGT convention as the region running from the second conserved V-encoded cysteine to the conserved J-encoded phenylalanine. The earlier analysis of about 570 of the donors excluded any sequence lacking an unambiguous match to a single V gene segment. An earlier analysis of a few hundred of the donors classified V segments as functional when productive rearrangements were above 56.7% and as segregating when the standard deviation between donors was above 5%. To diagnose cytomegalovirus status from the catalog of TCR beta chain sequences, a statistical classification framework was built. In a later analysis, TCR nucleotide sequences were compared against IMGT/GENE-DB human TR gene sequences so that V and J genes could be assigned. In a later analysis, CDR3 sequences and most-parsimonious VDJ recombination scenarios were assigned using the TCRdist pipeline. In a later analysis, each TCR beta chain was defined by its CDR3 amino acid sequence together with its V-gene family, and reads lacking a unique V-gene family were excluded. In a later analysis, around 650 highly shared, low-generation-probability nucleotide sequences were removed to address suspected cross-contamination and a sequencing artifact. For each public chain, a later analysis derived a clonal expansion index from normalized ranks of inferred template counts within each repertoire. A later analysis computed generation probabilities with a VDJ recombination model fitted to out-of-frame rearrangements, and checked the results against IGoR. Hypergeometric tests were used in a later analysis to score TCR-TCR, TCR-HLA and TCR-CMV co-occurrence, with a repertoire-size bias correction applied to the TCR pairs. False discovery rates were estimated in a later analysis by permuting HLA or CMV assignments 20 times. A later analysis grouped co-occurring TCRs with DBSCAN, adding TCRdist sequence similarity when clustering within HLA-allele-positive subsets. Co-occurrence clustering excluded repertoires with fewer than 30,000 or more than 120,000 public chains, plus five with anomalous nucleotide sharing. In its TCRdb copy, this immuneACCESS table keeps in-frame sequences only and misses some clones. Where compared with another copy, unresolved V genes explain less than half of these, and the others have no known cause. The V and J calls and clone size were taken over from that table, and D and trimming were inferred from the DNA. The sample data list some 130,000 clones, and 65% to 80% of these were observed just once. Of the sample, roughly 3% is held by the ten largest clones.

Here is what the overall study found, with its caveats: In the study, 150 to 200 TCR beta chains were listed as associated with cytomegalovirus. In a later analysis, several top co-occurrence clusters were reported to appear linked to parvovirus B19, influenza, CMV and Epstein-Barr virus. Across donors, most TCR sequences were observed very rarely, whereas some public TCRs were present in many individuals. Assigning TCR associations to individual alleles was difficult when HLA alleles, especially DR and DQ, strongly co-occurred. A further reported finding was that TCR beta sequences accurately predicted the HLA-A and HLA-B alleles for most subjects in the first cohort. In vitro tests confirmed that three of the cytomegalovirus-associated TCR beta chains recognize cytomegalovirus antigens. According to a later analysis, most CMV-associated TCR beta chains appeared to be HLA-restricted, and the HLA associations seemed to be driven largely by CMV exposure. Some IMGT-functional V segments, including TRBV6-2 and TRBV6-3, could not be told apart with the 87-base-pair reads, so those segments were excluded. According to a later analysis, TCR association rates differed among HLA loci, with DRB1 alleles showing the most associated TCRs and HLA-C alleles showing the fewest. Specific HLA alleles were associated with 15,000 to 20,000 TCR beta sequences at a false discovery rate of 0.05 in a later analysis. In this cohort, only TCR beta chains were sequenced, and detectable features were limited by the absence of alpha or paired-chain data. For the cohort, immune exposure information was limited to CMV serostatus. Some 16 rarely observed V segments, including chromosome 9 orphons, were excluded from the earlier analysis of approximately 500 of the donors because counts were too low. The presence/absence analyses assumed that sequencing depth was roughly uniform across donors, and that assumption may not be true. A group of highly shared sequence variants was considered likely to be a technical artifact of the sequencing pipeline. Compared with equally common non-associated chains, HLA-associated TCR beta chains in a later analysis were more clonally expanded and had lower generation probabilities. A later genetic analysis associated a missense DCLRE1C variant with V-gene and J-gene trimming of TCR beta chains, and an independent cohort replicated the association. Because HLA typing was missing for some donors at each locus, association tests included only the typed subset. A later genetic analysis reported fewer N-insertions in productive TCRs among donors in an Asian-associated ancestry cluster than the roughly 650-donor mean. Linkage disequilibrium might explain the correlated functional status among segregating V segments, but an unknown experimental factor could not be ruled out. The classifier was reported to diagnose cytomegalovirus status with high specificity and sensitivity in both the original cohort and the validation cohort. It was suggested by the authors that the approach could potentially be generalized to other disease states and immunological phenotypes. In an earlier analysis of some 500 of the donors, most TCR beta V segments appeared in productive rearrangements about 90% or about 30% of the time, broadly matching IMGT annotations.

The receptor's source is a man in his forties in good health and CMV-seronegative. Source material: PBMCs. The sequence links TRBV19 to TRBJ1-5, and TRBD1 aligns with 9 junction nucleotides. The CDR3 protein is CASSGQGRGQPQHF. Read as DNA, the sequence is TGTGCCAGTAGCGGACAGGGGCGGGGTCAGCCCCAGCATTTT.